This TCR beta chain originates from a study of control samples from healthy donors and cancer patients. Profiled with immunoSEQ multiplex PCR; TCRdb holds only in-frame clones, not every one. The data show 150,000 to 180,000 clones, 94% seen once. This CDR3 has 19 amino acids. Trimming removed 4 bases at V and 5 bases at J, with 30 bases between. From germline, CDR1 is SGHKS and CDR2 YYEKEE (reference sequence). This clonotype originated in a man aged 35-49 years in good health. The rearrangement joins TRBV5-5 to TRBJ1-2, with a weak D call TRBD1 (5 bases). Sequences were obtained from blood. In DNA, the CDR3 is TGTGCCAGCAGCGCCTTCGGTGGGGCTGGAAGTGGGTCTAGGTATGGCTACACCTTC. Its translation is CASSAFGGAGSGSRYGYTF.